This passage covers 11 T cell receptor beta chains from one sample sequenced in a study of blood T cell repertoires in COVID-19. TCRdb's copy holds only in-frame clones and misses some; the assay was immunoSEQ multiplex PCR. Among around 23,000 clones listed, 89% were seen once. The sequenced sample was peripheral blood. The receptors stem from a human donor in a cohort sampled during active COVID-19.

The chain is built from TRBV11-2 and TRBJ2-1; possibly TRBD2 for D (5 bases). Germline V lookup: CDR1 SGHAT, CDR2 FQNNGV. The CDR3 covers 16 residues. The V end was cut by 5 bases, the J end by 8 bases, with 22 bases between. CDR3 protein: CASSAKTWPLRDEQFF. In nucleotides, the CDR3 is TGTGCCAGCAGCGCCAAAACCTGGCCTCTGAGGGATGAGCAGTTCTTC.

V gene TRBV5-1 combines with J gene TRBJ2-3; D is perhaps TRBD1 (6 bases). This CDR3 is built from 15 residues. Germline assignment: CDR1 SGHRS and CDR2 YFSETQ. V dropped 0 bases and J dropped 3 bases, with 11 bases sitting between them. CDR3 nucleotide sequence: TGCGCCAGCAGCTTGGGAGGGGGTCGGACAGATACGCAGTATTTT. It specifies CASSLGGGRTDTQYF.

The rearrangement uses TRBV20-1 and TRBJ2-3; tentatively, D is TRBD1 (6 bases). The CDR3 is 14 residues long. Per the germline V gene, CDR1 is DFQATT and CDR2 is SNEGSKA (reference sequence). V was trimmed by 3 bases and J by 4 bases, leaving 14 bases between them. The CDR3 coding sequence is TGCAGTGCTAGTGGGCAGGGGATCTCAGATACGCAGTATTTT. The encoded protein is CSASGQGISDTQYF.

The chain is built from TRBV5-5 and TRBJ2-2; TRBD1 matches at 7 bases. In germline, CDR1 is SGHKS, CDR2 YYEKEE (reference sequence). CDR3 length: 14 amino acids. V trimming: 5 bases; J trimming: 5 bases; junction bases outside the gene matches: 6. The CDR3 here is CASSTQQGTGELFF. CDR3 DNA sequence: TGTGCCAGCAGTACCCAACAGGGGACCGGGGAGCTGTTTTTT.

V usage is TRBV15 and J usage is TRBJ2-1, with D possibly TRBD1 on 6 matching bases. The CDR3 consists of 17 residues. Germline V gene lookup returns CDR1 LNHNV and CDR2 YYDKDF (reference sequence). Trimming pared 2 bases from V and 1 base from J, leaving 15 bases between. CDR3 DNA: TGTGCCACCAGCAGACCGCTTCGACAGGATTCCTACAATGAGCAGTTCTTC. Its protein is CATSRPLRQDSYNEQFF.

This chain links TRBV6-5 with TRBJ1-5, with D possibly matching TRBD1 (5 bases). Germline V gene data show CDR1 as MNHEY and CDR2 as SVGAGI. V was pared by 5 bases and J by 6 bases, with 14 bases between. CDR3 length equals 14 residues. In DNA form, the CDR3 reads TGTGCCAGCAGTACTTTAGGGGTGGGTCAGCCCCAGCATTTT. This encodes CASSTLGVGQPQHF.

J is TRBJ2-7 and V is TRBV5-1; D is possibly TRBD2 (5 bases). V lost 0 bases and J lost 5, with 9 bases in between. This CDR3 is 13 amino acids long. Germline V gene lookup returns CDR1 SGHRS and CDR2 YFSETQ. This CDR3 is CASSLVSGNEQYF. DNA for the CDR3: TGCGCCAGCAGCTTGGTTTCGGGGAACGAGCAGTACTTC.

V usage is TRBV7-8 and J usage is TRBJ2-7; possibly TRBD2 for D (6 bases). V lost 4 bases and J 5 bases, leaving 12 bases between the germline ends. The CDR3 is 13 amino acids. Germline V gene data show CDR1 as SGHVS and CDR2 as FQNEAQ. As DNA, the CDR3 is TGTGCCAGCAGCTCGGGAGCCGGTGACGAGCAGTACTTC. It specifies CASSSGAGDEQYF.

The chain links TRBV4-1 to TRBJ1-3; 7 bases map to TRBD1. The CDR3 runs 16 residues. With V trimmed by 2 bases and J by 3 bases, 7 bases remained unmatched. Germline CDR1 MGHRA, CDR2 YSYEKL. CDR3 sequence reads: CASSQTLTGSGNTIYF. In nucleotides, the CDR3 is TGCGCCAGCAGCCAAACCCTGACAGGGAGTGGAAACACCATATATTTT.

This clone has more than one count but fewer than ten. This chain uses TRBV7-3 with TRBJ2-7; TRBD2 agrees at 11 bases. This CDR3 comprises 14 residues. Germline values: CDR1 SGHTA, CDR2 FQGTGA. The trim removed 5 bases at V and 4 bases at J, leaving 4 bases unmatched. CDR3 bases: TGTGCCAGCAGCCTTACTAGCGGGAGTTACGAGCAGTACTTC. Translating gives CASSLTSGSYEQYF.

The chain combines TRBV11-1 with TRBJ1-6; TRBD1 matches 8 bases. The CDR3 is made up of 15 amino acids. Germline trimming cut 5 bases from V and 10 bases from J; bases unmatched to any gene: 10. Germline V lookup: CDR1 SGHAT, CDR2 FQDESV (reference sequence). The CDR3 DNA sequence: TGTGCCAGCAGCCCCTTCAGGGGGCAGGGGTCACCCCTCCACTTT. Its translation is CASSPFRGQGSPLHF.